This T cell receptor (beta chain) stems from a study of CD8+CD57+ T cells in acquired aplastic anemia. Study-level background: Recorded DNA amounts for sorted CD4+ and CD8+ cells had an average of around 3.5 ug. The study obtained 8.5 million to 12 million reads on average for CD4+ cells from healthy donors.

The germline V and J ends were trimmed by 3 bases and 5 bases, with 16 bases remaining between them. The CDR3 has 14 amino acids. The germline V gene has CDR1 DFQATT and CDR2 SNEGSKA (reference sequence). This clonotype was seen repeatedly, ten times or more. The use of genomic DNA as template underpinned the TCR beta VDJ and CDR3 profiling. TCRdb analysed the reads with MiXCR anew, one entry per CDR3 protein. Of 150,000 to 200,000 distinct CDR3 sequences listed, just under 45% were seen once; the top ten hold 0.8% to 1.1%. The receptor was isolated from a human donor in good health. V gene TRBV20-1 combines with J gene TRBJ1-1; D is perhaps TRBD1 (6 bases). Source material: sorted CD4+, CD8+, or CD8+CD57+ T cells (not recorded which) from PBMCs. CDR3 coding DNA: TGCAGTGCTAGTGACCCCGGGAGGGGGACTGAAGCTTTCTTT. Its protein is CSASDPGRGTEAFF.